Listed below are T cell receptor beta chains from one sample, sequenced in a study of beta chain features in type 1 diabetes. This table comes from immunoSEQ multiplex PCR, and its TCRdb copy is limited to in-frame clones, with some not included. The sample carries some 160,000 clones, about 8.3% recorded once. The specimen sequenced was central memory CD4+ T cells from blood. The receptors were gathered from a woman between 18 and 30 years old with type 1 diabetes. Both conserved end residues are part of each CDR3.

j_call v_call cdr3_aa
TRBJ2-3 TRBV5-1 CASSPIVGADTQYF
TRBJ1-6 TRBV6-1 CASNDRGLSPLHF
TRBJ2-1 TRBV29-1 CSAERGGTEQFF
TRBJ1-5 TRBV13 CASSSHPGPQHF
TRBJ2-2 TRBV7-9 CASSADWTGGTGELFF
TRBJ1-1 TRBV27 CASSHRQTEAFF
TRBJ2-1 TRBV28 CASISGQGINEQFF
TRBJ2-3 TRBV7-2 CASSRFERATDTQYF
TRBJ2-7 TRBV25-1 CASRRDSSYEQYF
TRBJ2-1 TRBV10-3 CAISREDEQFF
TRBJ2-1 TRBV10-3 CAISGTSGGNEQFF
TRBJ2-7 TRBV10-3 CAISETNYEQYF
TRBJ1-5 TRBV12-5 CASGLGGRETQPQHF
TRBJ2-3 TRBV10-3 CAISESSSAGTDTQYF
TRBJ1-5 TRBV4-2 CASSQDAGRSNQPQHF
TRBJ1-2 TRBV25-1 CASRSTGLNGYTF
TRBJ1-4 TRBV7-9 CASSFTGGNGEKLFF
TRBJ1-1 TRBV11-2 CASSASQSMNTEAFF
TRBJ2-7 TRBV19 CASSPQGEPRAGEQYF
TRBJ2-3 TRBV6-5 CASSYGTGVPDTQYF
TRBJ2-5 TRBV30 CACFLRGVQETQYF
TRBJ2-1 TRBV18 CASSPGGPNEQFF
TRBJ2-1 TRBV28 CATGARQFF
TRBJ1-2 TRBV28 CASSSGSQGNYGYTF
TRBJ1-2 TRBV30 CAWSTKANYGYTF
TRBJ2-3 TRBV27 CASTATPYTDTQYF
TRBJ1-5 TRBV10-2 CASSVGQNNQPQHF
TRBJ1-4 TRBV30 CAWSAQINEKLFF
TRBJ2-7 TRBV30 CAWRKAGGPIEQYF
TRBJ2-3 TRBV7-9 CASSLDAGTDTQYF
TRBJ1-1 TRBV4-3 CASSQDGRNTEAFF
TRBJ1-2 TRBV7-8 CASSHRGHYGYTF
TRBJ2-3 TRBV7-2 CASSKTSGWSTDTQYF
TRBJ2-5 TRBV5-1 CASSSKQGTETQYF
TRBJ1-3 TRBV6-5 CASSPILGGGNTIYF
TRBJ1-2 TRBV2 CASRLGGQHYGYTF
TRBJ2-2 TRBV7-2 CASSLDWATGELFF